The clone carrying this TCR beta chain was found many times. Its antigen remains unknown. This record belongs to a study of spatial heterogeneity in lung cancer. Study overall: Averaged across combinations, each unique TCR and UMI pairing appeared more than ten times in raw reads, which were uncorrected. Study conclusions and caveats: Ubiquitous expanded tumor TCRs appeared in blood more at resection than follow-up.

Time point meaning: sample taken at primary tumor resection. The input material, whole RNA from tumor, nontumor lung or frozen PBMC, was sequenced unsorted. Untreated early-stage non-small cell lung cancer patients, roughly 75 in total, were the donors. The ends were cut back, 1 base at V and 5 bases at J, with 8 bases in the middle. CDR3 size: 12 residues. Germline V gene data show CDR1 as SQVTM and CDR2 as ANQGSEA. Individually, TCR cDNA molecules were each labelled with a unique molecular identifier. TCRdb re-analysed the 5' RACE reads in MiXCR, keeping a single row per CDR3 protein. The data show some 53,000 distinct CDR3 sequences, with less than 8.5% seen just once and approximately 2.6% held by the top ten.

The sequences come from PBMCs, collected at surgery. This clonotype was obtained from a female donor with early-stage non-small cell lung cancer. The V gene is TRBV29-1, the J gene TRBJ2-5, with D possibly being TRBD1 or TRBD2 (5 bases each). CDR3 sequence (DNA): TGCAGCGTTGAAGCGGGGCTGGAGACCCAGTACTTC. Protein product: CSVEAGLETQYF.